This T cell receptor beta chain appears in the sequencing data of a study of STAT5B mutations in CD4+ large granular lymphocyte leukemia. The survey-level immunoSEQ assay was used. Repertoires were generated with immunoSEQ multiplex PCR, while TCRdb's copy carries only in-frame clones and drops some. The data show some 38,000 clones, roughly 85% seen once. Study-wide results and limits: Top patient clones used TRBV06 genes more often: 8/27 versus 2/35 in controls. Higher CD4+ than CD8+ T-LGLL clonality might reflect small sample size.

Turning to this clone: Its antigen remains unknown.

The CDR3 extends over 16 amino acids. CDR1 KGHSH and CDR2 LQKENI come from the germline V gene. Between the trimmed V and J ends, which lost 2 bases and 0 bases, there was a span of 13 bases. Source material: CD4+ T cells from blood buffy coats. The chain recombines TRBV18 with TRBJ1-2; tentative D call: TRBD1 (5 bases). The TCR was taken from a human donor in good health. In DNA form, the CDR3 reads TGTGCCAGCTCACCATTCCGGGACGGAGCTAACTATGGCTACACCTTC. This codes for CASSPFRDGANYGYTF.